This T cell receptor (beta chain) was obtained from a study of T cell responses to AZD1222 COVID-19 vaccine. Broader study findings: Epitopes outside B.1.351 and B.1.1.7 mutated regions reportedly drew nearly half of spike TCRs.

Germline V CDR1 and CDR2: SEHNR, FQNEAQ (reference sequence). V gave up 5 bases and J gave up 7 bases, with 8 bases separating them. The CDR3 extends over 12 amino acids. Method: immunoSEQ multiplex PCR; TCRdb's copy keeps in-frame clones and lacks some. The data contain some 80,000 clones, 60% to 85% of them seen just once; the ten biggest clones take up about 25%. A note on this clone: Its target is unknown.

The chain has TRBV7-9 and TRBJ2-2; D possibly corresponds to TRBD2 (5 bases). The clonotype originates from an adult who received the MenACWY meningococcal vaccine as a control. The sample was peripheral blood, taken 28 days after the second dose of the MenACWY control vaccine. The CDR3 bases are TGTGCCAGCAGCCGGGAAGGCGGGGAGCTGTTTTTT. Residues: CASSREGGELFF.